This T cell receptor beta chain was obtained from a study of blood T cell repertoires in COVID-19. Per the original methods: Nucleated cell number was recorded as an estimate derived from reference gene primer amplification. TCRdb's table, derived via immunoSEQ multiplex PCR, lists solely in-frame clones and lacks some. D and trimming were read from the DNA, whereas the V and J calls and clone size are those reported in that table. The sample has 150,000 or so clones, about 89% seen once. Germline V gene sequence: CDR1 SGHVS, CDR2 FQNEAQ. This CDR3 contains 14 residues. V lost 5 bases to trimming and J lost 0 bases, with 8 bases between them.

The chain combines TRBV7-8 with TRBJ1-5; D unresolved. The sample consisted of peripheral blood. The origin of this receptor is an elderly man with acute or convalescent COVID-19. CDR3 in amino acids: CASSQPNSNQPQHF. The CDR3 DNA is TGTGCCAGCAGCCAGCCAAATAGCAATCAGCCCCAGCATTTT.